The following is a T cell receptor (beta chain) sequence with its context. Original methodology: Reference gene primer amplification gave nucleated cell count estimates. Using immunoSEQ multiplex PCR, the repertoire was profiled, and TCRdb retains in-frame clones only, with some absent. Clonal size and the V and J genes are those of that table, whereas D and trimming came from the DNA. Counted here are more than 200,000 clones, more than 65% occurring once; the ten biggest clones make up approximately 7.9%. The data are from a study of blood T cell repertoires in COVID-19. Trimming removed 3 bases at V and 7 bases at J, with 9 bases between. The CDR3 consists of 13 residues.

The chain joins TRBV12-3 or TRBV12-4 to TRBJ2-2; D is uncertain. This sequence originates from a woman aged 80 or over with acute or convalescent COVID-19. Sequencing input: peripheral blood. Here the CDR3 reads CASSFLRNGELFF. The CDR3 DNA is TGTGCCAGCAGTTTCTTGCGGAACGGGGAGCTGTTTTTT.